This is a list of T cell receptor beta chains from one sample in a study of T cell responses to AZD1222 COVID-19 vaccine. The assay was immunoSEQ multiplex PCR, and TCRdb's table has in-frame clones only and misses some. The sample consists of under 150,000 clones, 90% to 95% of them appearing once. Here the sequenced sample was peripheral blood, taken on day 0 of AZD1222 vaccination. All receptors derive from an adult in good health. Each CDR3 is given with its conserved first and last residue. A D gene is named only where the DNA matches it firmly. Size tells how often a clone was seen (once, few, many) or the class of an expanded clone, and some rows leave it out.

J	D	size	V	CDR3	DNA
TRBJ2-5	TRBD1	NA	TRBV18	CASSRDRQETQYF	TGTGCCAGCTCACGGGACAGACAAGAGACCCAGTACTTC
TRBJ2-1	TRBD2	NA	TRBV19	CASTPLPGPPGLAGPLDEQFF	TGTGCCAGTACCCCGCTTCCCGGTCCACCGGGACTAGCGGGTCCCCTGGATGAGCAGTTCTTC
TRBJ1-6	TRBD1	NA	TRBV6-5	CASSYLQGGNSPLHF	TGTGCCAGCAGTTACTTACAGGGGGGTAATTCACCCCTCCACTTT
TRBJ1-1	NA	NA	TRBV11-2	CASSLVRGTEAFF	TGTGCCAGCAGCTTAGTGAGGGGCACTGAAGCTTTCTTT
TRBJ1-2	TRBD1	NA	TRBV6-5	CATTQRQGGGYTF	TGTGCCACCACACAAAGACAGGGTGGCGGCTACACCTTC
TRBJ2-1	NA	NA	TRBV2	CASSELPGRSNEQFF	TGTGCCAGCAGTGAACTCCCTGGGCGTTCTAATGAGCAGTTCTTC
TRBJ1-5	TRBD1	once	TRBV7-9	CASSPRQGNSNQPQHF	TGTGCCAGCAGCCCCCGACAGGGGAATAGCAATCAGCCCCAGCATTTT
TRBJ1-1	TRBD1	NA	TRBV18	CASSPSLGQGMTEAFF	TGTGCCAGCTCCCCGTCACTAGGACAGGGAATGACTGAAGCTTTCTTT
TRBJ1-4	NA	NA	TRBV18	CASSPSSGEKLFF	TGTGCCAGCTCACCAAGTAGCGGTGAAAAACTGTTTTTT
TRBJ1-2	NA	NA	TRBV6-5	CASRPGHLHGYTF	TGTGCCAGCAGGCCGGGACACCTTCATGGCTACACCTTC
TRBJ2-7	TRBD1	NA	TRBV7-9	CASSQTTGSVSEQYF	TGTGCCAGCAGCCAAACGACAGGGAGTGTGTCCGAGCAGTACTTC
TRBJ2-1	TRBD2	NA	TRBV4-2	CASSQDKASGRAVYNEQFF	TGTGCCAGCAGCCAAGATAAAGCTAGCGGGAGGGCAGTCTACAATGAGCAGTTCTTC
TRBJ2-1	NA	NA	TRBV19	CASSIVSSWDNEQFF	TGTGCCAGTAGTATAGTTTCGAGCTGGGACAATGAGCAGTTCTTC
TRBJ1-2	NA	NA	TRBV12-3/TRBV12-4	CASSHSTGYGYTF	TGTGCCAGCAGTCACTCAACAGGCTATGGCTACACCTTC
TRBJ1-2	NA	NA	TRBV2	CASSEALTAYGYTF	TGTGCCAGCAGTGAAGCGCTGACAGCCTATGGCTACACCTTC
TRBJ2-7	TRBD1	NA	TRBV5-4	CASSLRTGGNYEQYF	TGTGCCAGCAGCTTGCGGACAGGGGGCAACTACGAGCAGTACTTC
TRBJ1-1	TRBD1	NA	TRBV7-8	CASSKGTGQTEAFF	TGTGCCAGCAGCAAAGGGACAGGCCAAACTGAAGCTTTCTTT
TRBJ2-1	TRBD2	NA	TRBV7-2	CASSSTSGRNDDEQFF	TGTGCCAGCAGCTCGACTAGCGGGAGAAATGACGATGAGCAGTTCTTC
TRBJ2-7	TRBD2	NA	TRBV4-3	CASSQDRAGAYEQYF	TGCGCCAGCAGCCAAGACCGAGCGGGGGCCTACGAGCAGTACTTC
TRBJ2-1	NA	NA	TRBV11-3	CASSFNLAPTYNEQFF	TGTGCCAGCAGCTTCAACCTAGCGCCCACCTACAATGAGCAGTTCTTC
TRBJ2-2	NA	NA	TRBV6-4	CASSDRSTGELFF	TGTGCCAGCAGTGACCGTAGCACCGGGGAGCTGTTTTTT
TRBJ1-5	TRBD1	NA	TRBV5-4	CASSLEGGRNQPQHF	TGTGCCAGCAGCTTGGAAGGGGGCCGCAATCAGCCCCAGCATTTT
TRBJ1-1	TRBD1	NA	TRBV20-1	CRGQGAGEAFF	TGCAGGGGACAGGGGGCAGGGGAAGCTTTCTTT
TRBJ1-1	NA	NA	TRBV27	CASSPILGQTMNTEAFF	TGTGCCAGCAGCCCAATCCTCGGGCAGACCATGAACACTGAAGCTTTCTTT
TRBJ2-7	NA	NA	TRBV6-2/TRBV6-3	CASSYSGRHSEQYF	TGTGCCAGCAGTTACAGTGGGAGGCATAGCGAGCAGTACTTC
TRBJ2-3	NA	NA	TRBV7-9	CASSLGGTDTQYF	TGTGCCAGCAGCTTGGGTGGAACAGATACGCAGTATTTT
TRBJ1-5	NA	NA	TRBV28	CASSKTLTGPYSNQPQHF	TGTGCCAGCAGTAAAACACTAACAGGGCCTTATAGCAATCAGCCCCAGCATTTT
TRBJ1-2	NA	once	TRBV25-1	CASSDPGHRVGNGYTF	TGTGCCAGCAGTGACCCCGGCCACAGGGTGGGGAATGGCTACACCTTC
TRBJ2-2	NA	NA	TRBV11-3	CASSRVGGHNTGELFF	TGTGCCAGCAGCCGGGTGGGCGGGCATAACACCGGGGAGCTGTTTTTT
TRBJ2-4	TRBD2	NA	TRBV19	CASSPPGGGKNIQYF	TGTGCCAGTAGTCCCCCCGGCGGGGGGAAAAACATTCAGTACTTC
TRBJ2-2	TRBD2	NA	TRBV9	CASSVGVTSPTTGELFF	TGTGCCAGCAGCGTAGGGGTGACTAGCCCAACCACCGGGGAGCTGTTTTTT
TRBJ1-5	TRBD1	few	TRBV6-5	CASRLDRGLNQPQHF	TGTGCCAGCAGATTGGACAGGGGTCTGAATCAGCCCCAGCATTTT
TRBJ2-7	NA	NA	TRBV19	CASSIVSGQTYEQYF	TGTGCCAGTAGTATAGTATCTGGACAGACCTACGAGCAGTACTTC
TRBJ2-5	NA	NA	TRBV12-3/TRBV12-4	CASRTGQGTQYF	TGTGCCAGCAGGACGGGGCAGGGGACCCAGTACTTC
TRBJ2-3	TRBD2	NA	TRBV7-3	CASSLIGTSGKTDTQYF	TGTGCCAGCAGCTTAATCGGGACTAGCGGGAAAACAGATACGCAGTATTTT
TRBJ1-5	NA	NA	TRBV4-1	CASSQDSGQPQHF	TGCGCCAGCAGCCAAGATTCGGGGCAGCCCCAGCATTTT
TRBJ2-7	NA	NA	TRBV7-9	CASSLTPYEQYF	TGTGCCAGCAGCTTGACCCCCTACGAGCAGTACTTC
TRBJ1-4	NA	NA	TRBV20-1	CSAGGHATNEKLFF	TGCAGTGCTGGTGGGCATGCAACTAATGAAAAACTGTTTTTT
TRBJ1-2	NA	NA	TRBV6-6	CASSPSPQGHYGYTF	TGTGCCAGCAGTCCCTCCCCACAGGGACACTATGGCTACACCTTC
TRBJ2-7	TRBD2	NA	TRBV12-5	CASGLYGGADYEQYF	TGTGCTAGTGGTTTGTACGGGGGGGCTGACTACGAGCAGTACTTC
TRBJ2-1	TRBD2	NA	TRBV11-2	CASSLSLGLYDNEQFF	TGTGCCAGCAGCTTATCGTTGGGACTATATGACAATGAGCAGTTCTTC
TRBJ1-4	NA	once	TRBV4-3	CASSQVIREGEKLFF	TGCGCCAGCAGCCAAGTAATCAGGGAAGGAGAAAAACTGTTTTTT
TRBJ2-1	TRBD2	NA	TRBV19	CASSILAGEGEQFF	TGTGCCAGTAGTATACTAGCGGGAGAGGGTGAGCAGTTCTTC
TRBJ2-7	TRBD1	few	TRBV9	CASSNPGTGDFYEQYF	TGTGCCAGCAGCAACCCCGGGACAGGGGACTTTTACGAGCAGTACTTC
TRBJ2-5	NA	NA	TRBV5-1	CASSRTPLARGRETQYF	TGCGCCAGCAGCCGAACGCCACTAGCGAGGGGGAGAGAGACCCAGTACTTC
TRBJ2-7	NA	NA	TRBV18	CASSRRDSPSHEQYF	TGTGCCAGCTCCCGTCGGGACTCCCCTTCCCACGAGCAGTACTTC
TRBJ2-2	NA	NA	TRBV7-2	CASSPEPGPATGELFF	TGTGCCAGCAGCCCAGAGCCGGGACCAGCAACCGGGGAGCTGTTTTTT
TRBJ2-1	TRBD2	NA	TRBV7-3	CASSLMVAGGSYNEQFF	TGTGCCAGCAGCTTAATGGTAGCGGGAGGGTCCTACAATGAGCAGTTCTTC
TRBJ2-5	NA	NA	TRBV7-9	CASSFSDEETQYF	TGTGCCAGCAGCTTCTCGGACGAGGAGACCCAGTACTTC
TRBJ2-2	TRBD1	NA	TRBV7-7	CASSGTGAHTGELFF	TGTGCCAGCAGCGGGACAGGGGCACACACCGGGGAGCTGTTTTTT
TRBJ1-2	NA	NA	TRBV7-2	CASSLAPQGYGYTF	TGTGCCAGCAGCTTAGCACCCCAGGGGTATGGCTACACCTTC
TRBJ1-1	NA	NA	TRBV7-6	CASSSYRGNMNTEAFF	TGTGCCAGCAGCTCCTACAGAGGCAACATGAACACTGAAGCTTTCTTT
TRBJ2-3	TRBD2	once	TRBV6-5	CASSIRGGRADTQYF	TGTGCCAGCAGCATCCGGGGGGGCCGCGCAGATACGCAGTATTTT
TRBJ1-2	NA	NA	TRBV7-2	CASSQGHRDNYGYTF	TGTGCCAGCAGCCAGGGACACCGAGATAACTATGGCTACACCTTC
TRBJ1-5	NA	NA	TRBV19	CASSRGEREPQHF	TGTGCCAGTAGTAGGGGGGAGAGGGAGCCCCAGCATTTT
TRBJ2-1	NA	NA	TRBV10-3	CAIRAGTPDDNEQFF	TGTGCCATCAGAGCCGGGACCCCAGACGATAATGAGCAGTTCTTC
TRBJ1-3	TRBD1	NA	TRBV6-5	CASRDRDLGNTIYF	TGTGCCAGCAGGGACAGGGATTTGGGAAACACCATATATTTT
TRBJ2-2	NA	NA	TRBV18	CASSHNPGELFF	TGTGCCAGCTCCCATAACCCCGGGGAGCTGTTTTTT